This T cell receptor (beta chain) was documented in a study of blood T cells in healthy people across ages. Whole-study results and caveats: Diversity estimates from one million T cells were considered underestimates. Naive T cell percentage and TCR beta diversity correlated strongly. Long-lived donors carried more naive CD4+ cells and greater diversity than aged donors. A conclusive naive versus antigen-experienced comparison was prevented by the unsorted PBMCs.

With 6 bases removed from V and 5 bases from J, the gap between germline ends came to 17 bases. Germline CDR1 and CDR2: MNHNY and SVGAGI (reference sequence). CDR3 size: 15 residues. The authors ran a second PCR of roughly 6 to 12 cycles using a sample-barcoded 5' primer and a J-beta primer mix. Each CDR3 protein is one row after TCRdb ran MiXCR on the 5' RACE reads. The sample lists roughly 1,700,000 distinct CDR3 sequences; roughly 27% were seen once. This clonotype was observed a few times. The antigen remains unidentified. Sequences were obtained from blood. The chain combines TRBV6-6 with TRBJ2-1; TRBD1 is a possible D gene (6 bases). The receptor was derived from a woman in her 30s in good health. CDR3 protein: CASRTQGTRDNEQFF. CDR3 sequence (DNA): TGTGCCAGCAGAACTCAGGGGACCCGGGACAATGAGCAGTTCTTC.